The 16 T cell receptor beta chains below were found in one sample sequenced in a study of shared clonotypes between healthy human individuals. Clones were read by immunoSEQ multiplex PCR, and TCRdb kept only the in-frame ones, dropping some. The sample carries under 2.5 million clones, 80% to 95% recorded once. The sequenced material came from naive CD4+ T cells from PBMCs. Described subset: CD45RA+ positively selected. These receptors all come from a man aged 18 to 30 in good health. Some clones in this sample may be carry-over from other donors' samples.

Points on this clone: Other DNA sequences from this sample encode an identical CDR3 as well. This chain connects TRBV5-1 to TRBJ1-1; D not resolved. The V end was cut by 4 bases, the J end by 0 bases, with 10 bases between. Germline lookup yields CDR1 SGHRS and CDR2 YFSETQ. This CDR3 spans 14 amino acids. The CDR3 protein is CASSPGAVNTEAFF. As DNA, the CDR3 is TGCGCCAGCAGCCCCGGCGCTGTGAACACTGAAGCTTTCTTT.

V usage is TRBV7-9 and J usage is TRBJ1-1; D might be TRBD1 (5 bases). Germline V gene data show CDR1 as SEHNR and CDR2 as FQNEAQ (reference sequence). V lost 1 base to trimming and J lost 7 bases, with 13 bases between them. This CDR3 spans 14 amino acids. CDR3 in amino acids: CASSLVGTVGEAFF. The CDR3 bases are TGTGCCAGCAGCTTAGTTGGGACGGTGGGTGAAGCTTTCTTT.

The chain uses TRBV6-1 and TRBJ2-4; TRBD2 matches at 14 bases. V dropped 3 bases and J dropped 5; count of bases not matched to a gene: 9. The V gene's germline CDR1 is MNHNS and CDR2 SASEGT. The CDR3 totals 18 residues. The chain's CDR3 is CASSEDVLGLAGENIQYF. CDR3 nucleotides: TGTGCCAGCAGTGAGGACGTGTTGGGACTAGCGGGGGAAAACATTCAGTACTTC.

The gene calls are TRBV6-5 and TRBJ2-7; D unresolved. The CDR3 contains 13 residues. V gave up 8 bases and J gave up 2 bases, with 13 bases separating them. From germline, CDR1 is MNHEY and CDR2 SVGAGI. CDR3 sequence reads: CASSDPPAYEQYF. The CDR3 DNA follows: TGTGCCAGCTCTGATCCACCAGCCTACGAGCAGTACTTC.

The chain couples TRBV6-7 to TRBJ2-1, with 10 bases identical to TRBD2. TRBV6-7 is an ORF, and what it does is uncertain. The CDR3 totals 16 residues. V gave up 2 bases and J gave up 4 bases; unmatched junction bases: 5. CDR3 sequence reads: CASSYRTSGVYNEQFF. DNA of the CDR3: TGTGCCAGCAGTTACCGGACTAGCGGAGTATACAATGAGCAGTTCTTC.

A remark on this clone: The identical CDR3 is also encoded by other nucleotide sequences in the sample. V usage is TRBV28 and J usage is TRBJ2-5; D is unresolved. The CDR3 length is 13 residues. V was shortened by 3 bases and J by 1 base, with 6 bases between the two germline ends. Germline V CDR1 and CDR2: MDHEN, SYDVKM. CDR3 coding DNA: TGTGCCAGCAGTTTCGGCAGCCAAGAGACCCAGTACTTC. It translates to CASSFGSQETQYF.

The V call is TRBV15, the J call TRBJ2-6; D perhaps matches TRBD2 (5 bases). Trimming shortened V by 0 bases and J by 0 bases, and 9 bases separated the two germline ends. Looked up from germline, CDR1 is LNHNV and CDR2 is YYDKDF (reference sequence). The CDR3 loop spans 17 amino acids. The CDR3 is CATSREGALSGANVLTF. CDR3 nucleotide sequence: TGTGCCACCAGCAGAGAGGGAGCTCTCTCTGGGGCCAACGTCCTGACTTTC.

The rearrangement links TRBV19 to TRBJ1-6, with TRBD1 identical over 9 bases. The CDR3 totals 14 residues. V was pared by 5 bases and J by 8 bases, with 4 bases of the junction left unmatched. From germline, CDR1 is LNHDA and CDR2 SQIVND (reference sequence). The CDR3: CASSLWTGDSPLHF. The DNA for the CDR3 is TGTGCCAGTAGTTTGTGGACAGGGGATTCACCCCTCCACTTT.

CDR3 residues: CASSFGGLRRQPQHF. DNA for the CDR3: TGTGCCAGCAGTTTCGGGGGGCTGAGGCGTCAGCCCCAGCATTTT. The rearrangement joins TRBV28 to TRBJ1-5, with a weak D call TRBD1 (6 bases). Germline V gene lookup returns CDR1 MDHEN and CDR2 SYDVKM. Trimming pared 3 bases from V and 6 bases from J, leaving 15 bases between. The CDR3 has 15 residues.

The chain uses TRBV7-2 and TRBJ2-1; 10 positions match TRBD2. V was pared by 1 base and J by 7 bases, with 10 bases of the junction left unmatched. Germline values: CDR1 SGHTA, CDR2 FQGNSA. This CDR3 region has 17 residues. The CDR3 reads CASSLVSASGRRNEQFF. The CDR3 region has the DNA TGTGCCAGCAGCTTAGTTTCCGCTAGCGGGAGACGGAATGAGCAGTTCTTC.

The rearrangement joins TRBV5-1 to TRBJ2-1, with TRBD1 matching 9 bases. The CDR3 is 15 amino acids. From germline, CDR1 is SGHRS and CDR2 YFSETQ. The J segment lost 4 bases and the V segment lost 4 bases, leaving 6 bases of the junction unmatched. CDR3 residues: CASSPRGQGYNEQFF. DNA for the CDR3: TGCGCCAGCAGCCCCCGGGGACAGGGTTACAATGAGCAGTTCTTC.

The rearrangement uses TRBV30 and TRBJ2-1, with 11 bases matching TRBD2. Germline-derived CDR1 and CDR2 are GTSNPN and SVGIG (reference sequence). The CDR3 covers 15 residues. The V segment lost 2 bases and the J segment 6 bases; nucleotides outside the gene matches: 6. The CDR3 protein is CAWSFTSGSPNEQFF. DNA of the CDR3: TGTGCCTGGAGTTTTACTAGCGGGAGCCCCAATGAGCAGTTCTTC.

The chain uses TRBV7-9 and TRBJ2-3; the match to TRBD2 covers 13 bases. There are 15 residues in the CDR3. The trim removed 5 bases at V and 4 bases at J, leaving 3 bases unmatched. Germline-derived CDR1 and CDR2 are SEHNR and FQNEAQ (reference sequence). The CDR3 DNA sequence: TGTGCCAGCAGCCGGACTAGCGGGAGTTCAGATACGCAGTATTTT. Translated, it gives CASSRTSGSSDTQYF. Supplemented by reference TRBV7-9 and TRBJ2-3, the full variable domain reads DTGVSQNPRHKITKRGQNVTFRCDPISEHNRLYWYRQTLGQGPEFLTYFQNEAQLEKSRLLSDRFSAERPKGSFSTLEIQRTEQGDSAMYLCASSRTSGSSDTQYFGPGTRLTVL.

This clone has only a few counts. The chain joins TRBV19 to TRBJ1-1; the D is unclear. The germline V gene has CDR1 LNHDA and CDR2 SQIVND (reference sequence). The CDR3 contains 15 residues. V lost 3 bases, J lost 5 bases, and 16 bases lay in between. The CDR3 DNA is TGTGCCAGTAGTATTGGGTACGCCCCGCCGACTGAAGCTTTCTTT. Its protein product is CASSIGYAPPTEAFF.

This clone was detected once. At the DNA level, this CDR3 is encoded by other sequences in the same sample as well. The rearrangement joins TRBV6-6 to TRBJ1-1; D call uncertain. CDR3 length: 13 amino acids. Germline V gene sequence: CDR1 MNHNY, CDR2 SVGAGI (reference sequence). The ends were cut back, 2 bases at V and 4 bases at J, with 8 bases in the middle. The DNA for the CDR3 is TGTGCCAGCAGTTACCGGGGAGGCACTGAAGCTTTCTTT. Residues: CASSYRGGTEAFF.

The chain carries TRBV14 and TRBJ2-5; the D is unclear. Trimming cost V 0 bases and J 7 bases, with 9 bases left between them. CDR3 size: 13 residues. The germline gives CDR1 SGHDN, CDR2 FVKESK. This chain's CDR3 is CASSQDLTGTQYF. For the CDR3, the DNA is TGTGCCAGCAGCCAAGACTTAACCGGGACCCAGTACTTC.